These 31 T cell receptor beta chains were sequenced from one sample in a study of chemoradiotherapy in HPV16-positive cancers. Measured with immunoSEQ multiplex PCR; TCRdb has only the in-frame clones, and not every one. The sample includes about 17,000 clones, 90% to 95% seen only once; the top ten take roughly an eighth. Source: blood, taken from a patient who underwent chemoradiotherapy. These receptors were obtained from a human donor with HPV-associated anogenital cancer.

The CDR3 protein is CASKGSGTSYEQYF. The CDR3 DNA sequence: TGTGCCAGCAAGGGGTCCGGGACCAGCTACGAGCAGTACTTC. The chain uses TRBV28 and TRBJ2-7; TRBD1 or TRBD2 may be the D gene (5 bases each). The CDR3 extends over 14 amino acids. The germline V gene encodes CDR1 MDHEN and CDR2 SYDVKM. Trimming stripped 7 bases from V and 3 bases from J, with 16 bases between.

This chain uses TRBV19 with TRBJ2-2, with a tentative D call TRBD2 (5 bases). Trimming shortened V by 1 base and J by 3 bases, and 15 bases separated the two germline ends. The germline V gene encodes CDR1 LNHDA and CDR2 SQIVND (reference sequence). This CDR3 has 17 residues. In DNA, the CDR3 is TGTGCCAGTAGTATAGGGGCCCAAGGAGGTTACACCGGGGAGCTGTTTTTT. It translates to CASSIGAQGGYTGELFF.

This chain joins TRBV12-5 and TRBJ1-5; TRBD1 aligns across 7 bases. Per germline, CDR1 LGHNT and CDR2 FRNRAP. The CDR3 runs 13 residues. The J segment lost 8 bases and the V segment lost 3 bases, leaving 4 bases of the junction unmatched. This CDR3 is CASGLSTGEPQHF. As DNA, the CDR3 is TGTGCTAGTGGTTTATCTACAGGGGAGCCCCAGCATTTT. Looking up the rest from reference TRBV12-5 and TRBJ1-5 gives the full variable domain: DARVTQTPRHKVTEMGQEVTMRCQPILGHNTVFWYRQTMMQGLELLAYFRNRAPLDDSGMPKDRFSAEMPDATLATLKIQPSEPRDSAVYFCASGLSTGEPQHFGDGTRLSIL.

This rearrangement joins TRBV9 to TRBJ2-7, with D maybe TRBD1 (6 bases). This CDR3 comprises 15 residues. Germline values: CDR1 SGDLS, CDR2 YYNGEE. V was trimmed by 0 bases and J by 2 bases, leaving 12 bases between them. CDR3 protein: CASSVGGQHTYEQYF. DNA for the CDR3: TGTGCCAGCAGCGTAGGAGGACAGCACACCTACGAGCAGTACTTC.

The chain recombines TRBV4-1 with TRBJ2-7; D is unresolved. The CDR3 runs 15 residues. Trimming cost V 1 base and J 0 bases, with 10 bases left between them. From germline, CDR1 is MGHRA and CDR2 YSYEKL. The CDR3 DNA reads TGCGCCAGCAGCCAAGTAAGTCACAGCTCCTACGAGCAGTACGTC. Residues: CASSQVSHSSYEQYV.

The V gene is TRBV5-1, the J gene TRBJ1-3; possibly TRBD1 for D (6 bases). Germline V CDR1 and CDR2: SGHRS, YFSETQ. The germline V and J ends were trimmed by 4 bases and 0 bases, with 11 bases remaining between them. This CDR3 has 15 amino acids. The CDR3 spells CASSVAGASGNTIYF. CDR3 bases: TGCGCCAGCAGCGTGGCAGGGGCCTCTGGAAACACCATATATTTT.

The chain links TRBV2 to TRBJ2-4, with a tentative D call TRBD2 (5 bases). Trimming took 2 bases from V and 7 from J, leaving 15 bases between them. CDR1 and CDR2 (germline): SNHLY, FYNNEI. The CDR3 is 15 residues long. CDR3 residues: CASSEWGDAKNIQYF. The CDR3 nucleotides read TGTGCCAGCAGTGAATGGGGAGATGCAAAGAACATTCAGTACTTC.

The V call is TRBV15, the J call TRBJ1-3; D remains unclear. Germline-derived CDR1 and CDR2 are LNHNV and YYDKDF (reference sequence). V shed 0 bases and J shed 2 bases, with 8 bases lying between them. The CDR3 contains 15 residues. The chain's CDR3 is CATSRDRNTGNTIYF. The DNA of the CDR3 is TGTGCCACCAGCAGAGACAGAAATACTGGAAACACCATATATTTT.

V is TRBV2 and J is TRBJ2-2, with D uncertain. The CDR3 has 15 amino acids. Germline V lookup: CDR1 SNHLY, CDR2 FYNNEI. With 6 bases removed from V and 5 bases from J, the gap between germline ends came to 16 bases. CDR3 DNA: TGTGCCAGCAGCGCTCTCCCCGTAGGTACCGGGGAGCTGTTTTTT. Translating gives CASSALPVGTGELFF. Looking up the rest from reference TRBV2 and TRBJ2-2 gives the full variable domain: EPEVTQTPSHQVTQMGQEVILRCVPISNHLYFYWYRQILGQKVEFLVSFYNNEISEKSEIFDDQFSVERPDGSNFTLKIRSTKLEDSAMYFCASSALPVGTGELFFGEGSRLTVL.

The chain links TRBV6-1 to TRBJ1-2; D remains unclear. The V end lost 10 bases, the J end lost 4 bases, and 10 bases lay between the germline ends. There are 11 residues in the CDR3. The V gene's germline CDR1 is MNHNS and CDR2 SASEGT. Here the CDR3 reads CATAYFYGYTF. Written as DNA, the CDR3 is TGTGCCACCGCATACTTCTATGGCTACACCTTC.

The chain joins TRBV18 to TRBJ1-1, with D possibly TRBD1 on 5 matching bases. V lost 3 bases and J 4 bases, leaving 21 bases between the germline ends. Germline V lookup: CDR1 KGHSH, CDR2 LQKENI. This CDR3 region has 17 residues. In DNA form, the CDR3 reads TGTGCCAGCTCACCGTCCGGGGACGTCGTTTGGGGCACTGAAGCTTTCTTT. Its translation is CASSPSGDVVWGTEAFF.

CDR3: CASSLHRTGARSPLHF. As DNA, the CDR3 is TGTGCCAGCAGCTTACATCGGACAGGGGCTCGGTCACCCCTCCACTTT. This chain uses TRBV7-9 with TRBJ1-6; 9 bases are a match to TRBD1. The CDR3 extends over 16 amino acids. With V trimmed by 2 bases and J by 10 bases, 9 bases remained unmatched. The germline gives CDR1 SEHNR, CDR2 FQNEAQ (reference sequence).

The CDR3 DNA reads as TGTGCCAGCAGGCGTGGGACAGGGGGCCAAGAGACCCAGTACTTC. The encoded protein is CASRRGTGGQETQYF. V gene TRBV5-4 combines with J gene TRBJ2-5; 11 bases line up with TRBD1. The CDR3 extends over 15 amino acids. Trimming at V came to 5 bases and at J to 1 base, leaving 4 bases not matched to a gene. Per germline, CDR1 SGHNT and CDR2 YYREEE (reference sequence).

The genes are TRBV2 and TRBJ2-1; no clear D gene. Germline V lookup: CDR1 SNHLY, CDR2 FYNNEI. Trimming took 8 bases from V and 0 from J, leaving 11 bases between them. The CDR3 has 14 residues. CDR3 region: CASQYDSSYNEQFF. The CDR3 DNA follows: TGTGCCAGCCAATACGATAGCTCCTACAATGAGCAGTTCTTC.

This sequence joins TRBV15 and TRBJ2-3, with 8 bases matching TRBD1. Trimming cost V 1 base and J 1 base; bases outside gene matches: 1. Per the germline V gene, CDR1 is LNHNV and CDR2 is YYDKDF (reference sequence). The CDR3 totals 15 residues. The CDR3 nucleotides are TGTGCCACCAGCAGAGCGGGACAGGGCACAGATACGCAGTATTTT. Translating it yields CATSRAGQGTDTQYF.

The V call is TRBV11-2, the J call TRBJ2-7; 8 bases are a match to TRBD1. This CDR3 region has 14 residues. Trimming took 2 bases from V and 5 from J; bases not matched to a gene: 5. In germline, CDR1 is SGHAT, CDR2 FQNNGV. The CDR3 reads CASSLTQGENEQYV. DNA of the CDR3: TGTGCCAGCAGCTTAACACAGGGGGAGAACGAGCAGTACGTC.

This chain uses TRBV5-6 with TRBJ1-2, with D uncertain. Trimming took off 0 bases at V and 4 bases at J, with 7 bases between the two ends. The germline V gene encodes CDR1 SGHDT and CDR2 YYEEEE. CDR3 length: 13 residues. The CDR3 bases are TGTGCCAGCAGCTTGGACGGGATCTATGGCTACACCTTC. It codes for CASSLDGIYGYTF.

The V call is TRBV18, the J call TRBJ1-3; TRBD1 is a possible D gene (5 bases). CDR3 size: 15 residues. V was cut by 6 bases and J by 7 bases, with 19 bases left in between. Germline assignment: CDR1 KGHSH and CDR2 LQKENI. CDR3 sequence: CASSQGTPGENTIYF. The DNA for the CDR3 is TGTGCCAGCTCGCAAGGGACGCCGGGGGAGAACACCATATATTTT.

This clone was seen just once. The V call is TRBV10-3, the J call TRBJ1-1; TRBD1 is a possible D gene (5 bases). With 0 bases removed from V and 2 bases from J, the gap between germline ends came to 10 bases. In germline, CDR1 is ENHRY, CDR2 SYGVKD. The CDR3 runs 15 residues. Here the CDR3 reads CAISESNGGNTEAFF. CDR3 nucleotide sequence: TGTGCCATCAGTGAGTCGAATGGGGGAAACACTGAAGCTTTCTTT.

The chain employs TRBV2 and TRBJ2-5; TRBD2 aligns across 12 bases. V trimming: 7 bases; J trimming: 3 bases; junction bases outside the gene matches: 3. The CDR3 totals 14 residues. Germline V gene sequence: CDR1 SNHLY, CDR2 FYNNEI. In nucleotides, the CDR3 is TGTGCCAGCATGGGACTAGCGGGCGAAGAGACCCAGTACTTC. Translation: CASMGLAGEETQYF.

This sequence joins TRBV5-1 and TRBJ1-1; TRBD1 matches 10 bases. Germline V lookup: CDR1 SGHRS, CDR2 YFSETQ. This CDR3 comprises 15 residues. J lost 5 bases, V lost 0 bases, and 4 bases had no gene match. For the CDR3, the DNA is TGCGCCAGCAGCTTGGGACAGGGGGCGGGTACTGAAGCTTTCTTT. Amino acid sequence: CASSLGQGAGTEAFF.

V and J are TRBV2 and TRBJ2-2; D might be TRBD1 (5 bases). From germline, CDR1 is SNHLY and CDR2 FYNNEI. V was clipped by 5 bases and J by 8 bases, with 9 bases between them. The CDR3 contains 12 residues. CDR3 loop: CASSPQGGELFF. CDR3 in DNA: TGTGCCAGCAGTCCCCAGGGAGGGGAGCTGTTTTTT.

The gene calls are TRBV5-5 and TRBJ2-5, with TRBD2 as a possible D gene (5 bases). This CDR3 comprises 13 residues. V lost 4 bases and J 3 bases, leaving 10 bases between the germline ends. The germline V gene has CDR1 SGHKS and CDR2 YYEKEE (reference sequence). CDR3 DNA sequence: TGTGCCAGCAGCCGCGAGGGTGAAGAGACCCAGTACTTC. As protein: CASSREGEETQYF.

The chain is built from TRBV29-1 and TRBJ2-3; 11 nucleotides match TRBD2. The CDR3 runs 13 residues. Unmatched junction bases numbered 6, after V lost 7 bases and J lost 6 bases. Looked up from germline, CDR1 is SQVTM and CDR2 is ANQGSEA. For the CDR3, the DNA is TGCAGCGCCACTAGCGGGGGAGGGGATACGCAGTATTTT. Translated: CSATSGGGDTQYF.

The V and J genes are TRBV5-1 and TRBJ1-2; 9 bases are shared with TRBD1. The germline V gene encodes CDR1 SGHRS and CDR2 YFSETQ. V lost 3 bases and J lost 6; bases outside the gene matches: 9. The CDR3 spans 15 residues. The CDR3 DNA reads TGCGCCAGCAGCTGGGACGACTGGACAGGGGATGGCTACACCTTC. It encodes CASSWDDWTGDGYTF.

The rearrangement links TRBV10-2 to TRBJ2-3; D may correspond to TRBD1 or TRBD2 (5 bases each). Trimming stripped 6 bases from V and 5 bases from J, with 15 bases between. CDR1 WSHSY and CDR2 SAAADI come from the germline V gene. CDR3 size: 14 residues. Here the CDR3 DNA reads TGCGCCAGCAGATCGGGGCTACCAAAAGATACGCAGTATTTT. Protein product: CASRSGLPKDTQYF.

The chain carries TRBV6-5 and TRBJ1-2; D gene ambiguous. The CDR3 has 13 residues. Germline values: CDR1 MNHEY, CDR2 SVGAGI. The V gene lost 5 bases and the J gene lost 2 bases, with 9 bases spanning the gap. The CDR3 region has the DNA TGTGCCAGCAGTGTACAGAAGAACTATGGCTACACCTTC. Encoded protein: CASSVQKNYGYTF.

The gene calls are TRBV21-1 and TRBJ1-1. TRBV21-1 is shown as a pseudogene. The CDR3 runs 14 residues. The chain's CDR3 is CASSKCSGGTEAFF. The DNA for the CDR3 is TGTGCCAGCAGCAAATGTAGCGGGGGCACTGAAGCTTTCTTT.

A single count supports this clone. The chain uses TRBV19 and TRBJ1-5; 7 bases agree with TRBD1. This CDR3 has 17 residues. Trimming removed 3 bases from V and 1 base from J; junction bases left unmatched: 9. The V gene's germline CDR1 is LNHDA and CDR2 SQIVND (reference sequence). CDR3 in DNA: TGTGCCAGTAGTATCGCCCTGGGACAGAGAAGCAATCAGCCCCAGCATTTT. It specifies CASSIALGQRSNQPQHF.

The chain has TRBV7-9 and TRBJ2-5, with 9 bases aligning to TRBD2. The CDR3 length is 17 residues. CDR1 is SEHNR, CDR2 FQNEAQ, per germline (reference sequence). J gave up 2 bases and V 0 bases, and 7 bases lay outside the gene matches. As DNA, the CDR3 is TGTGCCAGCAGCTTAGCTTCCGGGCGGGGGGGGCAAGAGACCCAGTACTTC. This codes for CASSLASGRGGQETQYF.

In this sample, this clone turned up once. The chain recombines TRBV6-1 with TRBJ2-7, with D perhaps assigned TRBD1 or TRBD2 (5 bases each). Looked up from germline, CDR1 is MNHNS and CDR2 is SASEGT. The V end was cut by 7 bases, the J end by 3 bases, with 19 bases between. There are 15 residues in the CDR3. Here the CDR3 DNA reads TGTGCCAGCACATACTACGGGGCAGAGAGCTACGAGCAGTACTTC. Translation: CASTYYGAESYEQYF.